Listed here are 28 T cell receptor beta chains from one sample, sequenced in a study of Ad26.COV2.S vaccination and SARS-CoV-2 variants. Sequencing was performed with immunoSEQ multiplex PCR; in TCRdb, only in-frame clones are kept and a portion is missing. This sample has over 200,000 clones, with 88% found just once. Stated treatment: about 20 received Ad26.COV2.S at low or high dose, single or two shots; 5 received placebo; per-sample allocation not given. Specimen acquisition occurred on day 63 following the initial vaccine or placebo injection. The sequenced sample was peripheral blood, obtained in a trial of Ad26.COV2.S vaccine versus placebo. The source of these receptors is a person aged 18-60 years who received the Ad26.COV2.S COVID-19 vaccine or a placebo.

This clone was seen only once. The rearrangement links TRBV19 to TRBJ2-1, with a tentative D call TRBD2 (7 bases). The V end was cut by 4 bases, the J end by 7 bases, with 23 bases between. CDR3 size: 17 residues. In germline, CDR1 is LNHDA, CDR2 SQIVND (reference sequence). CDR3: CASSTSPRRGRENEQFF. CDR3 nucleotide sequence: TGTGCCAGTAGTACTTCTCCACGGAGGGGGAGGGAGAATGAGCAGTTCTTC.

This clone has just one count. The chain links TRBV28 to TRBJ1-5, with unresolved D. The germline gives CDR1 MDHEN, CDR2 SYDVKM. V lost 6 bases, J lost 0 bases, and 9 bases lay in between. The CDR3 has 14 residues. DNA of the CDR3: TGTGCCAGCAGCCCGGTAGATAGCAATCAGCCCCAGCATTTT. The encoded protein is CASSPVDSNQPQHF.

Note on this clone: This CDR3 is also generated by other DNA sequences in the sample. V and J are TRBV30 and TRBJ1-1; TRBD1 might be the D (5 bases). V was shortened by 0 bases and J by 7 bases, with 6 bases between the two germline ends. CDR3 length equals 11 residues. Germline V gene sequence: CDR1 GTSNPN, CDR2 SVGIG (reference sequence). The DNA of the CDR3 is TGTGCCTGGAGTGTCGGGGGTGAAGCTTTCTTT. This codes for CAWSVGGEAFF.

This chain links TRBV2 with TRBJ2-7; D is ambiguous. V dropped 0 bases and J dropped 8 bases, with 14 bases sitting between them. The CDR3 has 14 amino acids. Germline V gene lookup returns CDR1 SNHLY and CDR2 FYNNEI. The CDR3 bases are TGTGCCAGCAGTGAAGCGGGCGCCAGACATCAGCAGTACTTC. Protein product: CASSEAGARHQQYF.

The V gene is TRBV30, the J gene TRBJ2-6, with D possibly TRBD2 on 5 matching bases. Trimming took off 5 bases at V and 4 bases at J, with 15 bases between the two ends. In germline, CDR1 is GTSNPN, CDR2 SVGIG (reference sequence). The CDR3 is made up of 15 amino acids. The CDR3 loop reads CAWGPGGTGANVLTF. The CDR3, as DNA: TGTGCCTGGGGACCCGGAGGTACCGGGGCCAACGTCCTGACTTTC.

The chain links TRBV4-3 to TRBJ1-1, with D unclear. V was shortened by 0 bases and J by 2 bases, with 10 bases between the two germline ends. The CDR3 is 15 residues long. Germline CDR1 reads LGHNA; CDR2 reads YSLEER. The CDR3 protein is CASSQDQTQNTEAFF. The CDR3 DNA is TGCGCCAGCAGCCAAGATCAGACACAAAACACTGAAGCTTTCTTT.

V is TRBV2 and J is TRBJ2-1; D not resolved. The CDR3 has 12 amino acids. The germline V gene has CDR1 SNHLY and CDR2 FYNNEI. Trimming took off 3 bases at V and 10 bases at J, with 10 bases between the two ends. The CDR3 region has the DNA TGTGCCAGCAGTGAGGTAGGAGTCGAGCAGTTCTTC. Protein product: CASSEVGVEQFF.

V usage is TRBV3-1 (or the pseudogene TRBV3-2) and J usage is TRBJ1-2, with unresolved D. CDR3 length equals 17 residues. The germline gives CDR1 LGHDT, CDR2 YNNKEL (reference sequence). V lost 3 bases, J lost 3 bases, and 20 bases lay in between. CDR3 protein: CASSQRATALYDYGYTF. CDR3 coding DNA: TGTGCCAGCAGCCAGAGGGCCACAGCACTCTACGACTATGGCTACACCTTC.

The CDR3 DNA is TGTGCCAGCAGCCCCCATCGGGACAGGGACACCCCGGCGGGGCACTACGAGCAGTACTTC. Translating it yields CASSPHRDRDTPAGHYEQYF. V and J are TRBV4-2 and TRBJ2-7, with 9 positions matching TRBD1. Germline CDR1 reads LGHNA; CDR2 reads YNFKEQ. The CDR3 totals 20 residues. V lost 4 bases, J lost 3 bases, and 22 bases stayed unmatched.

This chain uses TRBV30 with TRBJ2-7, with TRBD2 identical over 9 bases. This CDR3 is 13 amino acids long. The V segment lost 3 bases and the J segment 6 bases; nucleotides outside the gene matches: 6. Germline V lookup: CDR1 GTSNPN, CDR2 SVGIG (reference sequence). The CDR3 bases are TGTGCCTGGAGGGGCGGGAGGGGTAGCGAGCAGTACTTC. Translating it yields CAWRGGRGSEQYF.

For this clone: Different DNA sequences within this sample yield the same CDR3. The rearrangement uses TRBV5-1 and TRBJ2-2, with a weak D call TRBD1 (6 bases). Germline CDR1 and CDR2: SGHRS and YFSETQ. Trimming cost V 0 bases and J 1 base, with 7 bases left between them. The CDR3 runs 15 residues. In nucleotides, the CDR3 is TGCGCCAGCAGCTTGGTACAGGGGAACACCGGGGAGCTGTTTTTT. This gives the protein CASSLVQGNTGELFF.

V and J are TRBV7-3 and TRBJ2-1; 7 bases agree with TRBD1. Germline trimming cut 5 bases from V and 4 bases from J; bases unmatched to any gene: 8. CDR1 SGHTA and CDR2 FQGTGA come from the germline V gene. The CDR3 sequence is 15 residues long. This CDR3 is CASSPYGTAYNEQFF. CDR3 nucleotides: TGTGCCAGCAGCCCGTACGGGACAGCGTACAATGAGCAGTTCTTC.

This clone was detected once. The rearrangement links TRBV5-1 to TRBJ2-7, with 8 bases identical to TRBD1. Germline lookup yields CDR1 SGHRS and CDR2 YFSETQ. Trimming took 0 bases from V and 4 from J; bases not matched to a gene: 12. The length of the CDR3 is 17 residues. The CDR3, as DNA: TGCGCCAGCAGCTTGGAGGCAGGGGGCTCCTCCACATACGAGCAGTACTTC. It yields the protein CASSLEAGGSSTYEQYF.

This chain connects TRBV7-2 to TRBJ2-5; maybe TRBD2 (5 bases). V lost 4 bases and J 5 bases, leaving 11 bases between the germline ends. The CDR3 is made up of 13 amino acids. From germline, CDR1 is SGHTA and CDR2 FQGNSA. The CDR3 DNA sequence: TGTGCCAGCAGCTCTTCGGGGTGGGAGACCCAGTACTTC. Its protein is CASSSSGWETQYF. The full variable domain, its missing parts supplied by reference TRBV7-2 and TRBJ2-5, is GAGVSQSPSNKVTEKGKDVELRCDPISGHTALYWYRQSLGQGLEFLIYFQGNSAPDKSGLPSDRFSAERTGGSVSTLTIQRTQQEDSAVYLCASSSSGWETQYFGPGTRLLVL.

The gene calls are TRBV6-6 and TRBJ1-1, with 8 bases aligning to TRBD1. V lost 6 bases, J lost 0 bases, and 9 bases stayed unmatched. The CDR3 is 16 amino acids. Per the germline V gene, CDR1 is MNHNY and CDR2 is SVGAGI (reference sequence). In nucleotides, the CDR3 is TGTGCCAGCAGCTTAAGGACAGGGAATATGAACACTGAAGCTTTCTTT. Encoded protein: CASSLRTGNMNTEAFF.

J is TRBJ2-1 and V is TRBV28; D may be TRBD1 or TRBD2 (7 bases each). CDR1 and CDR2 from the germline V gene are MDHEN and SYDVKM. The CDR3 is 16 amino acids. Trimming stripped 5 bases from V and 0 bases from J, with 14 bases between. The CDR3 DNA reads as TGTGCCAGCAGTGGGAGGGGGCGCAACTCCTACAATGAGCAGTTCTTC. This translates into CASSGRGRNSYNEQFF.

This chain connects TRBV2 to TRBJ1-1; D call uncertain. The ends were cut back, 6 bases at V and 1 base at J, with 6 bases in the middle. CDR3 length equals 12 residues. The V gene's germline CDR1 is SNHLY and CDR2 FYNNEI. The CDR3 region is CASRSQNTEAFF. The CDR3 DNA reads TGTGCCAGCAGAAGCCAGAACACTGAAGCTTTCTTT.

The gene calls are TRBV2 and TRBJ2-3; D could derive from TRBD1 or TRBD2 (6 bases each). Germline V gene sequence: CDR1 SNHLY, CDR2 FYNNEI. V dropped 1 base and J dropped 1 base, with 12 bases sitting between them. CDR3 length equals 16 residues. The CDR3 sequence is CASSEGGARRTDTQYF. CDR3 DNA: TGTGCCAGCAGTGAAGGGGGGGCGCGTCGCACAGATACGCAGTATTTT.

The chain uses TRBV29-1 and TRBJ1-2; D perhaps matches TRBD1 (6 bases). Trimming took off 4 bases at V and 8 bases at J, with 17 bases between the two ends. The V gene's germline CDR1 is SQVTM and CDR2 ANQGSEA. There are 13 residues in the CDR3. The CDR3 DNA sequence: TGCAGCGTTGTCGTGTGGGACATGGAGGGCTACACCTTC. It encodes CSVVVWDMEGYTF.

V is TRBV28 and J is TRBJ1-2; D possibly corresponds to TRBD1 (5 bases). The CDR3 has 15 amino acids. V was clipped by 3 bases and J by 0 bases, with 11 bases between them. Germline CDR1 is MDHEN and CDR2 is SYDVKM. CDR3 amino acids: CASSFHGHANYGYTF. For the CDR3, the DNA is TGTGCCAGCAGTTTCCATGGACACGCTAACTATGGCTACACCTTC.

This clone was observed at least ten times. The chain carries TRBV20-1 and TRBJ2-7, with D perhaps TRBD1 (5 bases). The ends were cut back, 3 bases at V and 1 base at J, with 16 bases in the middle. This CDR3 contains 15 residues. Germline V gene lookup returns CDR1 DFQATT and CDR2 SNEGSKA (reference sequence). The CDR3 sequence: CSASYAGKESYEQYF. The CDR3 DNA sequence: TGCAGTGCTAGTTACGCAGGGAAGGAGTCCTACGAGCAGTACTTC.

The J gene is TRBJ2-3, the V gene TRBV2; TRBD2 matches at 9 bases. The germline gives CDR1 SNHLY, CDR2 FYNNEI. CDR3 size: 15 residues. The trim removed 5 bases at V and 3 bases at J, leaving 6 bases unmatched. CDR3 in DNA: TGTGCCAGCAGTTATAGCGGGGGAGGGACAGATACGCAGTATTTT. It is translated as CASSYSGGGTDTQYF.

The chain employs TRBV10-3 and TRBJ2-7; 7 bases align to TRBD2. Germline assignment: CDR1 ENHRY and CDR2 SYGVKD. Trimming cost V 4 bases and J 0 bases; bases outside gene matches: 0. This CDR3 has 13 amino acids. The CDR3 sequence: CAISGGGSYEQYF. The CDR3 region has the DNA TGTGCCATCAGTGGGGGGGGCTCCTACGAGCAGTACTTC.

The genes are TRBV9 and TRBJ2-7; possibly TRBD1 for D (5 bases). This CDR3 has 13 amino acids. Per the germline V gene, CDR1 is SGDLS and CDR2 is YYNGEE. Between the trimmed V and J ends, which lost 0 bases and 2 bases, there was a span of 6 bases. The CDR3 bases are TGTGCCAGCAGCGTAGGGGGCACCTACGAGCAGTACTTC. Translation gives CASSVGGTYEQYF.

The chain employs TRBV28 and TRBJ2-1; D possibly corresponds to TRBD2 (6 bases). CDR1 and CDR2 from the germline V gene are MDHEN and SYDVKM. Trimming took 5 bases from V and 10 from J, leaving 21 bases between them. This CDR3 is 15 amino acids long. The CDR3 nucleotides read TGTGCCAGCAGTCCCACGGGGGACCGATTAGCGGAGCAGTTCTTC. Encoded protein: CASSPTGDRLAEQFF.

The J gene is TRBJ1-1, the V gene TRBV30, with a weak D call TRBD1 (5 bases). The V gene's germline CDR1 is GTSNPN and CDR2 SVGIG (reference sequence). The V gene lost 4 bases and the J gene lost 2 bases, with 14 bases spanning the gap. The CDR3 extends over 14 amino acids. The chain's CDR3 is CAWTSGISNTEAFF. CDR3 in DNA: TGTGCCTGGACTTCAGGGATTTCCAACACTGAAGCTTTCTTT.

The J gene is TRBJ2-2, the V gene TRBV30, with 13 nucleotides matching TRBD2. The CDR3 is made up of 15 amino acids. J gave up 6 bases and V 4 bases, and 5 bases lay outside the gene matches. Germline values: CDR1 GTSNPN, CDR2 SVGIG (reference sequence). The CDR3 DNA reads as TGTGCCTGGACAGTACTAGCGGGGGGGCCCGGGGAGCTGTTTTTT. Its translation is CAWTVLAGGPGELFF.

This sequence joins TRBV28 and TRBJ1-3; 9 bases agree with TRBD1. This CDR3 spans 14 amino acids. The ends lost 11 bases at V and 0 bases at J; junction bases unmatched: 5. In germline, CDR1 is MDHEN, CDR2 SYDVKM. The CDR3 loop reads CAGGGQGSGNTIYF. CDR3 coding DNA: TGTGCCGGGGGGGGACAGGGCTCTGGAAACACCATATATTTT.